These 5 T cell receptor beta chains came from one sample sequenced in a study of PD-L1 blockade in urothelial cancer. The time point is: pretreatment peripheral blood. Clones were sequenced by immunoSEQ multiplex PCR, and TCRdb holds only the in-frame ones, with some missing. Of fewer than 50,000 clones listed, 79% were seen once; the top ten hold more than 9%. This specimen consisted of PBMCs, obtained around atezolizumab (anti-PD-L1) treatment. Every receptor here comes from a man aged 70-80 years with urothelial cancer.

The rearrangement uses TRBV18 and TRBJ1-1; D is unresolved. Per germline, CDR1 KGHSH and CDR2 LQKENI. Trimming cost V 1 base and J 0 bases, with 9 bases left between them. The CDR3 spans 15 residues. CDR3 coding DNA: TGTGCCAGCTCACCACGGCAAATGATGAACACTGAAGCTTTCTTT. Its protein is CASSPRQMMNTEAFF.

The CDR3, as DNA: TGTGCCAGCAGTTACTCGCGGACTAGCGCCCTCGATGAGCAGTTCTTC. It specifies CASSYSRTSALDEQFF. The chain uses TRBV6-6 and TRBJ2-1; 9 bases match TRBD2. This CDR3 has 16 amino acids. Losses at the gene ends were 0 bases for V and 8 bases for J; bases not matched to a gene: 8. The germline gives CDR1 MNHNY, CDR2 SVGAGI (reference sequence).

This clone was observed once. V and J are TRBV6-1 and TRBJ1-3; D possibly corresponds to TRBD1 (5 bases). Germline CDR1 and CDR2: MNHNS and SASEGT. V was clipped by 2 bases and J by 1 base, with 18 bases between them. The CDR3 is 18 residues long. The CDR3 is CASSETPPFSGSGNTIYF. The CDR3 nucleotides read TGTGCCAGCAGTGAAACCCCCCCCTTTTCAGGGTCTGGAAACACCATATATTTT.

The rearrangement links TRBV10-3 to TRBJ2-5, with D maybe TRBD1 (8 bases). The CDR3 has 13 amino acids. With 10 bases removed from V and 5 bases from J, the gap between germline ends came to 17 bases. Germline values: CDR1 ENHRY, CDR2 SYGVKD. The CDR3, as DNA: TGTGCCACCGGACAGGGACTAAGGGAGACCCAGTACTTC. Translation gives CATGQGLRETQYF.

The CDR3 reads CASTPAGAWTGELFF. In nucleotides, the CDR3 is TGTGCCAGTACCCCAGCGGGGGCTTGGACCGGGGAGCTGTTTTTT. The rearrangement links TRBV19 to TRBJ2-2; 8 positions match TRBD2. V was clipped by 7 bases and J by 5 bases; unmatched bases: 9. Germline V gene data show CDR1 as LNHDA and CDR2 as SQIVND (reference sequence). The CDR3 is 15 amino acids.